This TCR beta chain was documented in a study of T cells in Graves' hyperthyroidism and ophthalmopathy. This clonotype has a count of ten or more. Its antigen is not known. The CDR3 covers 13 residues. Deletions cut 4 bases from V and 9 bases from J, with 15 bases between. Germline lookup yields CDR1 SGHDN and CDR2 FVKESK. Study observations and caveats: From stable hyperthyroidism, ophthalmopathy was separated by a 13 V-J model.

RNA transcripts gave rise to amplified TCR beta CDR3 regions. HTBI primers were employed in a first-round RT-PCR of the TCR CDR3. TCRdb re-called the multiplex PCR reads through MiXCR, storing one row per CDR3 protein. The table includes roughly 500,000 distinct CDR3 sequences, roughly 50% detected once. V gene TRBV14 combines with J gene TRBJ1-2, with D maybe TRBD1 (6 bases). This clonotype originated in an adult woman with Graves' disease, either hyperthyroidism or ophthalmopathy (not recorded which). Sequencing was performed on peripheral blood or thyroid tissue (not recorded which). CDR3 coding DNA: TGTGCCAGCAGCCCTGAATGGCAGGGGAGCTACACCTTC. Protein sequence: CASSPEWQGSYTF.